Listed below are T cell receptor beta chains from one sample, sequenced in a study of tumor and adjacent non-tumor tissue in lung cancer. TCRdb re-analysed the multiplex PCR reads in MiXCR, keeping a single row per CDR3 protein. This table has fewer than 85,000 distinct CDR3 sequences, over 70% appearing once. The sequencing input was lung tumor tissue. The receptors stem from a woman between 50 and 59 years old with non-small cell lung cancer. Each CDR3 is given with its conserved first and last residue. D genes are given only for firm matches.

j_call | v_call | d_call | cdr3_aa
TRBJ2-7 | TRBV20-1 | TRBD1 | CSHPGQGTYEQYF
TRBJ2-7 | TRBV7-8 | TRBD2 | CANSLGTSTAGYEQYF
TRBJ1-2 | TRBV6-5 | - | CASSYAWAALHGCTF
TRBJ1-2 | TRBV10-2 | - | CASSDISRDYTF
TRBJ2-7 | TRBV6-5 | TRBD1 | CASIYIGTAYDLYF
TRBJ2-2 | TRBV24-1 | - | CATSDSRRGPALGELFF
TRBJ1-1 | TRBV20-1 | - | CSARDAGLAETFF
TRBJ2-7 | TRBV10-1 | TRBD1 | CASSEIGTGGEQYF
TRBJ2-2 | TRBV20-1 | TRBD2 | CSALDLLAGDTGELFF
TRBJ2-7 | TRBV6-6 | - | CASNVGLPSYEQYF
TRBJ2-5 | TRBV20-1 | TRBD2 | CSARALLAGDQETQYF
TRBJ1-5 | TRBV4-2 | - | CARSQDLISNQPQHF
TRBJ2-1 | TRBV4-1 | - | CAGSQYRSPSYNEQSF
TRBJ2-1 | TRBV5-4 | TRBD2 | CASSQSGTSMKQFF
TRBJ2-5 | TRBV4-1 | - | CVSTPLGRESQYF
TRBJ1-6 | TRBV28 | - | CASSRRSYGGNSPLHF
TRBJ2-1 | TRBV12-3/TRBV12-4 | - | CANIRDRAGSYNEQFF
TRBJ1-1 | TRBV5-1 | - | CASSFGAMNTEAFF
TRBJ1-4 | TRBV29-1 | - | CSVRDIFNEKLFF
TRBJ1-5 | TRBV6-1 | - | CASSEDEGGGNQTQHF
TRBJ1-2 | TRBV7-8 | TRBD1 | CASSPRTGVNYGYTF
TRBJ2-4 | TRBV10-3 | - | CAISVGGEGIRYF
TRBJ2-5 | TRBV11-1 | - | CASSFPMLKETQYF
TRBJ2-3 | TRBV11-2 | - | CASSLGVRVETDTQYF
TRBJ2-7 | TRBV13 | - | CASSLNSGLVGVEQYF
TRBJ1-5 | TRBV6-5 | - | CISAVGEYSQPQHF
TRBJ2-2 | TRBV6-5 | - | CASGVSGTAQELFF
TRBJ2-7 | TRBV20-1 | TRBD1 | CSARSTGTGNIPYF
TRBJ2-6 | TRBV20-1 | - | CSARGEGSRANVLTF
TRBJ2-3 | TRBV9 | - | CASSVDPSTDTQYF
TRBJ2-7 | TRBV29-1 | TRBD2 | CIVKLAGGASIYEQYF
TRBJ1-5 | TRBV6-7 | TRBD1 | CAGSYSSGGSAQHF
TRBJ2-3 | TRBV6-1 | - | CASKTIGWTDTQYF
TRBJ1-1 | TRBV4-1 | - | CASNQARANTEAFF
TRBJ2-5 | TRBV28 | - | CPSSNSLLGETQYF
TRBJ2-7 | TRBV4-2 | TRBD2 | CASNQEGLAGEDRYEQHF
TRBJ2-6 | TRBV4-2 | - | CASSQNTNSGANVLTF